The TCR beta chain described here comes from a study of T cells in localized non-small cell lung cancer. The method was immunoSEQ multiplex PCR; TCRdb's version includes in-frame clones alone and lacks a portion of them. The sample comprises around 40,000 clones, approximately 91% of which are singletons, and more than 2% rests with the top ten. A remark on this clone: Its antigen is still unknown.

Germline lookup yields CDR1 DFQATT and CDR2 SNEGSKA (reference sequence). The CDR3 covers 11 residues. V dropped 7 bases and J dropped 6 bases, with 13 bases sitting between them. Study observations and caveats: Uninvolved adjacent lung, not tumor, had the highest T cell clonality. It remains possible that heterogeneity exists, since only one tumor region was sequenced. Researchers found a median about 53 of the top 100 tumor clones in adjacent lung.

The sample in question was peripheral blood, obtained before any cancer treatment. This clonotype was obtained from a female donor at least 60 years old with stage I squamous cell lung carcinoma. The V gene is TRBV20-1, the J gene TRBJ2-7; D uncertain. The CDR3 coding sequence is TGCAGTGTAAAGTCTTGGGTCGAGCAGTACTTC. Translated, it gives CSVKSWVEQYF.